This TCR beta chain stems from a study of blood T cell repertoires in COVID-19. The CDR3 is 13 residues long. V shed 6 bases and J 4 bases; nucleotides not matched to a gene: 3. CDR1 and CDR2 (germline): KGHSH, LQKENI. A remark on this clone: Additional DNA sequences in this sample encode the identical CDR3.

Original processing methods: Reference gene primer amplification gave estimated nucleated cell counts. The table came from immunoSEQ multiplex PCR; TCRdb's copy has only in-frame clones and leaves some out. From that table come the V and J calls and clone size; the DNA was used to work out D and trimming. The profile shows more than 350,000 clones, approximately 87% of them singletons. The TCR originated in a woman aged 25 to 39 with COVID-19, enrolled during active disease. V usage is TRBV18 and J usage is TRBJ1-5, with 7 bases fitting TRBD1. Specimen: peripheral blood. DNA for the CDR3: TGTGCCAGCTCGCCGGGACAGAATCAGCCCCAGCATTTT. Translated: CASSPGQNQPQHF.